Listed below are T cell receptor beta chains from one sample, sequenced in a study of beta chain features in type 1 diabetes. The repertoire was sequenced with immunoSEQ multiplex PCR; TCRdb's copy has only in-frame clones and lacks some. This sample yields 680,000 or so clones, of which around 15% are seen a single time; less than 0.025% belongs to the top ten. The material sequenced was naive CD4+ T cells from blood. The source is a man aged 18 to 30 with type 1 diabetes. Each CDR3 is given with its conserved first and last residue.

V: TRBV6-5; CDR3: CASSYQGLAKNIQYF
V: TRBV19; CDR3: CASSIVGIHYGYTF
V: TRBV6-5; CDR3: CASSSTTGSGTQYF
V: TRBV10-3; CDR3: CAISESLGQGRTEAFF
V: TRBV7-6; CDR3: CASSRDRETQYF
V: TRBV6-5; CDR3: CASSYYGPSYEQYF
V: TRBV2; CDR3: CASSRQGQGYGYTF
V: TRBV28; CDR3: CASSEKYGYTF
V: TRBV29-1; CDR3: CSVLDRGRSGANVLTF
V: TRBV2; CDR3: CASRLYGMTNEKLFF
V: TRBV2; CDR3: CAREVGETQYF
V: TRBV5-6; CDR3: CASSPQGNNSPLHF
V: TRBV30; CDR3: CAWNRGTELKGFF
V: TRBV7-8; CDR3: CASRRDMTEAFF
V: TRBV6-1; CDR3: CASSTKGQGNYEQYF
V: TRBV6-5; CDR3: CASSPGLSVTQYF
V: TRBV5-1; CDR3: CASSLVQGRVDAFF
V: TRBV11-2; CDR3: CASSLVGTGGSQPQHF
V: TRBV27; CDR3: CASSPFGLAGGPNTGELFF
V: TRBV9; CDR3: CASSPRAGASGNTIYF
V: TRBV7-2; CDR3: CASTPGPHQPQHF
V: TRBV10-3; CDR3: CAISEFAGGAGYTF
V: TRBV27; CDR3: CASSLAAGVNQPQHF
V: TRBV7-6; CDR3: CASSFLAGNYNEQYF
V: TRBV6-1; CDR3: CASSVGQENYGYTF
V: TRBV7-8; CDR3: CASSLKRDRGNEQFF
V: TRBV6-1; CDR3: CASSESLGPTGELFF
V: TRBV30; CDR3: CAWSKWDSSGNTIYF
V: TRBV7-9; CDR3: CASSLVPRQGAYEQYF
V: TRBV27; CDR3: CASTSQGLTNNEQFF
V: TRBV27; CDR3: CASSPRGMGRNQPQHF
V: TRBV6-5; CDR3: CASISRWGLPYEQYF